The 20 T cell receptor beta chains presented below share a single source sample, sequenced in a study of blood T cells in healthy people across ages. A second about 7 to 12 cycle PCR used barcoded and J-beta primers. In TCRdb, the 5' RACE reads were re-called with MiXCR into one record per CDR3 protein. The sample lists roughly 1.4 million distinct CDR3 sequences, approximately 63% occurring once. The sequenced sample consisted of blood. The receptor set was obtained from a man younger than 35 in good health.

In DNA, the CDR3 is TGTGCCAGCAGTAAGACTAGCGGGAGGGCCCCTGAGCAGTTCTTC. Residues: CASSKTSGRAPEQFF. The chain couples TRBV25-1 to TRBJ2-1, with TRBD2 matching 14 bases. The V gene's germline CDR1 is MGHDK and CDR2 SYGVNS. After removal of 5 bases from V and 9 bases from J, the junction contained 6 bases not matched to a gene. CDR3 length: 15 residues. Using reference TRBV25-1 and TRBJ2-1 for the parts outside the CDR3, the full variable domain is EADIYQTPRYLVIGTGKKITLECSQTMGHDKMYWYQQDPGMELHLIHYSYGVNSTEKGDLSSESTVSRIRTEHFPLTLESARPSHTSQYLCASSKTSGRAPEQFFGPGTRLTVL.

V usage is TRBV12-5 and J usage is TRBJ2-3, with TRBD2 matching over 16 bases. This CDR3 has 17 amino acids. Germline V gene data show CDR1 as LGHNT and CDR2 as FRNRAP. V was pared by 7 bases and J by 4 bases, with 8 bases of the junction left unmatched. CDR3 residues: CASALGLAGGPADTQYF. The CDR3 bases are TGTGCTAGTGCCCTGGGACTAGCGGGGGGGCCGGCAGATACGCAGTATTTT.

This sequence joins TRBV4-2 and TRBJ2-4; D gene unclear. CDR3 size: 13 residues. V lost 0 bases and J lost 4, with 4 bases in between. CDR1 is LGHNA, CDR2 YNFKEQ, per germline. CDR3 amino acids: CASSQDGKNIQYF. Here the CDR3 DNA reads TGTGCCAGCAGCCAAGACGGAAAAAACATTCAGTACTTC.

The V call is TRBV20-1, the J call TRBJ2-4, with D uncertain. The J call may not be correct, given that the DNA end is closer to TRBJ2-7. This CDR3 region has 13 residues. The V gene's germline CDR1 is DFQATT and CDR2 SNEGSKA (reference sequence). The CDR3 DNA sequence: TGCAGTGCTAGGAGCGCGGTCTCCTACGAGCAGTACTTC. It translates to CSARSAVSYEQYF.

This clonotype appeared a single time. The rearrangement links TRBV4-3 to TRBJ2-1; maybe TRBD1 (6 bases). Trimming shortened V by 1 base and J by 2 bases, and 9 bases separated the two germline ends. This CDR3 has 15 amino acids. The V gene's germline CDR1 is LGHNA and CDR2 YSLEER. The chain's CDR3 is CASSQGRGTYNEQFF. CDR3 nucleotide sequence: TGCGCCAGCAGCCAAGGCAGGGGAACCTACAATGAGCAGTTCTTC.

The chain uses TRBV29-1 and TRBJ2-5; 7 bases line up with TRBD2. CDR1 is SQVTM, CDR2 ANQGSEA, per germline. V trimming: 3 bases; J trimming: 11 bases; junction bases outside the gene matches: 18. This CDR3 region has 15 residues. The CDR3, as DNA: TGCAGCGTTGACCGACTAGCCTCGATGGGGTTGGAGCAGTACTTC. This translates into CSVDRLASMGLEQYF.

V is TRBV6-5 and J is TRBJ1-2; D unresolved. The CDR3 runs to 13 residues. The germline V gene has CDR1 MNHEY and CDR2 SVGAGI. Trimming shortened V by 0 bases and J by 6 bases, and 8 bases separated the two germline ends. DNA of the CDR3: TGTGCCAGCAGTTACTCGTCCAAGGATGGCTACACCTTC. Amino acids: CASSYSSKDGYTF.

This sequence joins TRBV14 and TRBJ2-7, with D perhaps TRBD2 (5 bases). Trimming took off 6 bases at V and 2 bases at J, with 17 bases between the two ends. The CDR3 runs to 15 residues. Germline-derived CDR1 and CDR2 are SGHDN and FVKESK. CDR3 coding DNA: TGTGCCAGCAGACACAACCTAGCTTCCCCCTACGAGCAGTACTTC. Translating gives CASRHNLASPYEQYF.

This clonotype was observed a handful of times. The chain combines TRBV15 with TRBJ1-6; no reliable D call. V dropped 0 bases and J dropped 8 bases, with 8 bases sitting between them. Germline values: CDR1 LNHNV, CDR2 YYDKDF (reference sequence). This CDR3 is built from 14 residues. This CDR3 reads CATSRDSTDSPLHF. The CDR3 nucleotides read TGTGCCACCAGCAGAGATTCGACCGATTCACCCCTCCACTTT. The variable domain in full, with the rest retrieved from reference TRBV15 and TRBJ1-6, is DAMVIQNPRYQVTQFGKPVTLSCSQTLNHNVMYWYQQKSSQAPKLLFHYYDKDFNNEADTPDNFQSRRPNTSFCFLDIRSPGLGDTAMYLCATSRDSTDSPLHFGNGTRLTVT.

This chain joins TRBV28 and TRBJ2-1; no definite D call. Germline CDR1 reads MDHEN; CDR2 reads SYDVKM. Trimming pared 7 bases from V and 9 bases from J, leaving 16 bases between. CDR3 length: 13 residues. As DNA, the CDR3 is TGTGCCAGCACCCCGGCCCCAGGTGCTGAGCAGTTCTTC. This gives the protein CASTPAPGAEQFF.

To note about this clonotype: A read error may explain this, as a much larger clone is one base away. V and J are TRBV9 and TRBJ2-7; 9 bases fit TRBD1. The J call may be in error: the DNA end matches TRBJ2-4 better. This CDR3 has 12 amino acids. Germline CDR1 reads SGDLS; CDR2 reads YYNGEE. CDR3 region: CARSGQGNIQYF. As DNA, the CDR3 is TGTGCCAGAAGCGGACAGGGGAACATTCAGTACTTC.

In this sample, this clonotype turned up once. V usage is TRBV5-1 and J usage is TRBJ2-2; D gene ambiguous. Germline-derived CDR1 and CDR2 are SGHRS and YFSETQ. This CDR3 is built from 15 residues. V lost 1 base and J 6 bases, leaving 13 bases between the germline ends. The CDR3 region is CASSLISWDSGELFF. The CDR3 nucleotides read TGCGCCAGCAGCTTGATCTCATGGGATTCCGGGGAGCTGTTTTTT.

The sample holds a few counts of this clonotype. The DNA for the CDR3 is TGCGCCAGCAGCCAAGTCCCCCCTGAGCAGTTCTTC. Its protein product is CASSQVPPEQFF. The chain joins TRBV4-1 to TRBJ2-1; D is ambiguous. The V gene's germline CDR1 is MGHRA and CDR2 YSYEKL. Between the trimmed V and J ends, which lost 1 base and 9 bases, there was a span of 7 bases. CDR3 length: 12 amino acids.

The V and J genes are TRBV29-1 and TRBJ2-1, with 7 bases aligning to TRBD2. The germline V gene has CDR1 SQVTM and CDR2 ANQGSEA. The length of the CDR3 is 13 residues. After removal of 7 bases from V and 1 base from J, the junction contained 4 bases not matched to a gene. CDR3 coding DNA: TGCAGCGGGGACTACCCTTCCTACAATGAGCAGTTCTTC. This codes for CSGDYPSYNEQFF.

DNA for the CDR3: TGCAGCGTTGAAGATGGAACGGGACCACTATACAATGAGCAGTTCTTC. Protein sequence: CSVEDGTGPLYNEQFF. The chain employs TRBV29-1 and TRBJ2-1; D is possibly TRBD1 or TRBD2 (5 bases each). The CDR3 is 16 residues long. Looked up from germline, CDR1 is SQVTM and CDR2 is ANQGSEA. The ends were cut back, 0 bases at V and 4 bases at J, with 16 bases in the middle.

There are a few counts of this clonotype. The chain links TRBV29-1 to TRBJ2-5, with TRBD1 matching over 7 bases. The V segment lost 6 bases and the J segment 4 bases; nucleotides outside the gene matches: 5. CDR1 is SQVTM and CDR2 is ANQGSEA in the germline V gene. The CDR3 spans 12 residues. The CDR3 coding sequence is TGCAGCGTCAAACAGGGGTCAGAGACCCAGTACTTC. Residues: CSVKQGSETQYF. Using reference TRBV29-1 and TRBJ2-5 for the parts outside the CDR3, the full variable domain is SAVISQKPSRDICQRGTSLTIQCQVDSQVTMMFWYRQQPGQSLTLIATANQGSEATYESGFVIDKFPISRPNLTFSTLTVSNMSPEDSSIYLCSVKQGSETQYFGPGTRLLVL.

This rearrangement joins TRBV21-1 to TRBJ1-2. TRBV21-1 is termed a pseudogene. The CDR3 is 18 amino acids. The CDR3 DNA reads TGCGCCAGCAGCCCCGATCGTGGACTGGGAAGCCCCTACGGAGGCTACACCTTC. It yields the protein CASSPDRGLGSPYGGYTF.

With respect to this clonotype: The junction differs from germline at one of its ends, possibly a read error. This CDR3 reads CASGTYGQYF. The DNA for the CDR3 is TGCGCCTCCGGAACCTACGGGCAGTACTTC. The rearrangement joins TRBV4-1 to TRBJ2-7; D gene uncertain. In germline, CDR1 is MGHRA, CDR2 YSYEKL. The CDR3 consists of 10 residues.

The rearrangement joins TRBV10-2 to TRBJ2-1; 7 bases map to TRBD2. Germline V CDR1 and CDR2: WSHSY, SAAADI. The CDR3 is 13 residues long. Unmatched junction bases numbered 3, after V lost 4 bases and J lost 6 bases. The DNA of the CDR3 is TGCGCCAGCAGTGCGGCTAGCGGCAATGAGCAGTTCTTC. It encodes CASSAASGNEQFF.

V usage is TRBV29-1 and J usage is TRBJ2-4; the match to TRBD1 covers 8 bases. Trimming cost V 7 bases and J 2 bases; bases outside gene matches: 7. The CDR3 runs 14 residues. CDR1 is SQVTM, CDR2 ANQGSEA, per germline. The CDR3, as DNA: TGCAGCGCCCGTCAGGGGGCGACCAAAAACATTCAGTACTTC. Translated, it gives CSARQGATKNIQYF.